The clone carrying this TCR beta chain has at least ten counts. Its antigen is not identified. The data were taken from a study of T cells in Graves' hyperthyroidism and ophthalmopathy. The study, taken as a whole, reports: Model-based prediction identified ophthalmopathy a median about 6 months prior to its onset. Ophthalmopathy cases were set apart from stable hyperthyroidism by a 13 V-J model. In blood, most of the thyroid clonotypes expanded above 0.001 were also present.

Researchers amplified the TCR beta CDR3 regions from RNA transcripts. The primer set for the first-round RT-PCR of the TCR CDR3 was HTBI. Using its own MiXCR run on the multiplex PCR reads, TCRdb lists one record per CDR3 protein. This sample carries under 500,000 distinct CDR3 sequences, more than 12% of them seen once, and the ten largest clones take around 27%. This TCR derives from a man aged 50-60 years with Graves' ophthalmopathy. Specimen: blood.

CDR3 sequence (DNA): TGTGCCAGCAGCTTAAACAAGCCGGGACTAGCGGGAGTCTACAATGAGCAGTTCTTC. Protein sequence: CASSLNKPGLAGVYNEQFF. V and J are TRBV7-8 and TRBJ2-1, with TRBD2 matching over 14 bases. Germline V gives CDR1 SGHVS, CDR2 FQNEAQ. This CDR3 has 19 amino acids. The V gene end was trimmed by 2 bases and the J gene end by 3 bases; junction bases not matched to a gene: 9.